A selection of T cell receptor beta chains follows, all from one sample in a study of cytotoxic CD8 clonotypes in ibrutinib-treated CLL. Only in-frame clones appear in the TCRdb table, and some are missing; sequencing was by immunoSEQ multiplex PCR. The sample lists over 120,000 clones, about 75% occurring once. Sample: PBMCs, taken after 24 months of ibrutinib treatment. These receptors all stem from a human donor with chronic lymphocytic leukemia. Both conserved end residues are trimmed from each CDR3.

j_call v_call cdr3_aa
TRBJ2-5 TRBV5-6 ASSPRDNQETQY
TRBJ2-1 TRBV10-3 AISGGEAYNEQF
TRBJ2-7 TRBV2 ACKSGQRSYEQY
TRBJ1-4 TRBV12-2 ASWAGTSNEKLF
TRBJ1-5 TRBV19 ASSMFQGKNQPQH
TRBJ1-1 TRBV7-9 ASSQTSNTEAF
TRBJ1-1 TRBV28 ASSLGTEAF
TRBJ2-7 TRBV7-3 ASSPRGNSYEQY
TRBJ1-3 TRBV4-1 ASSQGHSGNTIY
TRBJ2-7 TRBV27 ATRGGHGTYEQY
TRBJ1-2 TRBV10-3 AISESISSRVNYGYT
TRBJ2-1 TRBV7-2 ASSRLGDPYNEQF
TRBJ1-2 TRBV5-1 ASSSAWNYGYT
TRBJ1-6 TRBV5-6 ASSLKGYYSPLH
TRBJ2-7 TRBV5-3 ARSFCFLYEQY
TRBJ2-3 TRBV5-1 ASSFQAPSTDTQY
TRBJ1-6 TRBV11-2 ASSSRGGKGSYNSPLH
TRBJ2-3 TRBV10-1 ATKVWGGVSTDTQY
TRBJ2-1 TRBV6-1 ASSDFRGRNEQF
TRBJ1-2 TRBV7-2 ASSALRDRVAGYT
TRBJ2-3 TRBV7-2 ASSWAGTGGDTQY
TRBJ2-7 TRBV10-3 AISEPGQGASYEQY
TRBJ1-3 TRBV28 ASSPPTPGNTIY
TRBJ2-2 TRBV7-3 ASSSQHTGELF
TRBJ2-5 TRBV9 ASSVGLAGETQY
TRBJ2-3 TRBV7-3 ASSLSTDTQY
TRBJ2-2 TRBV7-2 ASSSPGVRGGTGELF
TRBJ1-4 TRBV9 ASSAQWGLTNEKLF
TRBJ2-1 TRBV5-1 ASSGGSPGEQF
TRBJ1-2 TRBV28 ASSLGGGGPTNYGYT
TRBJ1-2 TRBV10-2 ASSAAGARNYGYT
TRBJ2-1 TRBV1 TSSRGSGKALPRRLYSSYNEQF
TRBJ1-6 TRBV6-5 ASSYARGLESPLH
TRBJ2-5 TRBV5-6 ASSATSGGAGETQY
TRBJ1-4 TRBV7-2 ASSAPGGAEKLF
TRBJ1-2 TRBV6-5 ASSYSPFDYGYT
TRBJ2-1 TRBV2 ASSERTLWNEQF
TRBJ2-7 TRBV5-6 ASSLAGSSYEQY
TRBJ2-1 TRBV21-1 ASSDTSSYNEQF
TRBJ1-5 TRBV5-4 ASSLAGHNQPQH
TRBJ1-1 TRBV5-1 ASSKEMNTEAF
TRBJ1-4 TRBV4-3 ASAYNREGKLF
TRBJ2-1 TRBV30 AWGQSNEQF
TRBJ2-7 TRBV12-5 ASGRGPGPYEQY
TRBJ2-1 TRBV18 ASSHRTSGGAGEQF
TRBJ1-2 TRBV28 ASSFVRYYGYT
TRBJ1-3 TRBV7-7 ASSSGTGSGNTIY
TRBJ2-7 TRBV7-9 ASSSIYEQY
TRBJ2-5 TRBV18 ASSPPGQETQY
TRBJ2-5 TRBV25-1 ASSPTASGSGETQY
TRBJ2-4 TRBV7-2 ASSFLASGGLAKNIQY